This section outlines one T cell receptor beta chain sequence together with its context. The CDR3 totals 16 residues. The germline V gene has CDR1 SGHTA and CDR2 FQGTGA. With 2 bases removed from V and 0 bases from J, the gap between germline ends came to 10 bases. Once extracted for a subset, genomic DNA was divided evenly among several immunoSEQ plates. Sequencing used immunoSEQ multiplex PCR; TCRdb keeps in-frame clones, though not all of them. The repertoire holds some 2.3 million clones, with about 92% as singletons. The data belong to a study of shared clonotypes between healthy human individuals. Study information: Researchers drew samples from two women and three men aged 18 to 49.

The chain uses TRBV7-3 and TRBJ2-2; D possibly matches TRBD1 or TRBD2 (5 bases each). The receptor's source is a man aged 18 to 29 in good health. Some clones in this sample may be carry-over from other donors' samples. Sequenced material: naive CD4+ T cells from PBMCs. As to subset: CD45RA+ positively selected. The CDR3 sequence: CASSLYGATNTGELFF. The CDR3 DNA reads TGTGCCAGCAGCTTATACGGGGCCACGAACACCGGGGAGCTGTTTTTT.